This entry concerns a single T cell receptor beta chain. This sample was taken from a study of blood T cell repertoires in COVID-19. Study-wide background: COVID-19 samples from acute and convalescent phases originated in the United States, Italy and Spain.

Those who participated ranged in age from about 18 to 95 years and resided in some 24 US areas. In assigning cohorts, the study relied on participant-reported clinical history. Assay used: immunoSEQ multiplex PCR; TCRdb lists only in-frame clones, some missing. The sample has hundreds of thousands of clones, 70% to 90% seen once; the top ten hold approximately 2.1%. Germline V gene data show CDR1 as SNHLY and CDR2 as FYNNEI. V gave up 4 bases and J gave up 7 bases, with 16 bases separating them. This CDR3 has 15 residues. The source material was PBMCs or T cells enriched from blood (not recorded which). This TCR came from a woman aged 40 to 50 with acute COVID-19. The V gene is TRBV2, the J gene TRBJ1-4; a possible D gene is TRBD1 (5 bases). CDR3 in DNA: TGTGCCAGCAGTGGCGCAGGGTTCAGAGGTGAAAAACTGTTTTTT. Protein sequence: CASSGAGFRGEKLFF. Supplemented by reference TRBV2 and TRBJ1-4, the full variable domain reads EPEVTQTPSHQVTQMGQEVILRCVPISNHLYFYWYRQILGQKVEFLVSFYNNEISEKSEIFDDQFSVERPDGSNFTLKIRSTKLEDSAMYFCASSGAGFRGEKLFFGSGTQLSVL.